Sample share makes the clone carrying this T cell receptor (beta chain) medium-sized. No antigen is known for it. TRB rearrangements spanning V, D and J were amplified using mixed TRB-A/B primers. TCRdb redid the calling of the multiplex PCR reads with MiXCR, one entry per CDR3 protein. The profile covers roughly 2,700 distinct CDR3 sequences, with roughly a quarter appearing a single time and 10% to 12% taken by the ten largest. The data stem from a study of T cell repertoires in aging, cancer and after chemotherapy. Overall study: Paired samples before and after chemotherapy came from glioblastoma patients receiving temozolomide-based therapy.

The length of the CDR3 is 14 residues. Trimming removed 5 bases at V and 7 bases at J, with 17 bases between. The germline V gene encodes CDR1 MNHEY and CDR2 SMNVEV (reference sequence). Amplification of TCR beta used genomic DNA extracted from peripheral blood. Whole-study findings and limits: In healthy donors, age-related TCR diversity loss mainly reflected lost richness.

The sequence was obtained from a human donor with a solid tumor. The rearrangement links TRBV27 to TRBJ1-2, with D possibly TRBD1 on 5 matching bases. The sequencing input was blood. Here the CDR3 reads CASSPVVQVGGYTF. The DNA for the CDR3 is TGTGCCAGCAGTCCTGTCGTACAGGTTGGTGGCTACACCTTC.